Listed below are T cell receptor beta chains from one sample, sequenced in a study of shared clonotypes between healthy human individuals. Sequencing was performed with immunoSEQ multiplex PCR; in TCRdb, only in-frame clones are kept and a portion is missing. The sample holds 2 million to 2.5 million clones; more than 85% are singletons and the top ten take about 0.39%. The source material was naive CD4+ T cells from PBMCs. The receptors derive from a man younger than 30 in good health. Some clones in this sample may be carry-over from other donors' samples. The CDR3 runs from the conserved cysteine through the conserved F or W. D genes are given only for firm matches. The listing skips clone size in some rows; elsewhere it reads once, few, many or a size class.

NA,NA,TRBJ1-1,TRBV19,CASRKGAEAFF,TGTGCCAGCCGGAAGGGAGCGGAAGCTTTCTTT
NA,NA,TRBJ2-1,TRBV11-2,CASSSVFGEQFF,TGTGCCAGCAGCTCCGTTTTTGGTGAGCAGTTCTTC
TRBD1,NA,TRBJ1-2,TRBV25-1,CASSEAYRGQNYGYTF,TGTGCCAGCAGTGAGGCATATAGGGGACAGAACTATGGCTACACCTTC
NA,NA,TRBJ2-5,TRBV14,CASSPGGYQETQYF,TGTGCCAGCAGCCCTGGGGGGTACCAAGAGACCCAGTACTTC
NA,NA,TRBJ1-2,TRBV2,CASSEALNSYYGYTF,TGTGCCAGCAGTGAAGCATTAAACAGCTACTATGGCTACACCTTC
NA,NA,TRBJ1-2,TRBV19,CASSKGEANYGYTF,TGTGCCAGTAGCAAGGGAGAGGCTAACTATGGCTACACCTTC
NA,NA,TRBJ2-2,TRBV5-1,CASSSTAQGPTGELFF,TGCGCCAGCAGCTCAACCGCACAGGGACCCACCGGGGAGCTGTTTTTT
TRBD2,once,TRBJ2-2,TRBV19,CASSILAGAVAGELFF,TGTGCCAGTAGTATACTAGCGGGAGCGGTGGCCGGGGAGCTGTTTTTT
NA,NA,TRBJ1-4,TRBV7-2,CASTSDSATNEKLFF,TGTGCCAGCACCTCGGACAGTGCAACTAATGAAAAACTGTTTTTT
NA,NA,TRBJ2-2,TRBV7-2,CASSPHSGGWTGELFF,TGTGCCAGCAGCCCTCATTCCGGGGGCTGGACCGGGGAGCTGTTTTTT
NA,once,TRBJ1-3,TRBV2,CASTDGHSGNTIYF,TGTGCCAGCACTGACGGCCACTCTGGAAACACCATATATTTT
NA,once,TRBJ2-3,TRBV2,CASSEEGGFTDTQYF,TGTGCCAGCAGTGAAGAGGGGGGGTTCACAGATACGCAGTATTTT
NA,NA,TRBJ1-5,TRBV19,CASSNGRSQPQHF,TGTGCCAGTAGCAACGGGCGGAGTCAGCCCCAGCATTTT
TRBD2,NA,TRBJ2-5,TRBV5-1,CASSLETSGEETQYF,TGCGCCAGCAGCTTGGAGACTAGCGGAGAAGAGACCCAGTACTTC
NA,NA,TRBJ2-3,TRBV15,CATSRLATDTQYF,TGTGCCACCAGCCGCCTAGCGACAGATACGCAGTATTTT
NA,NA,TRBJ2-1,TRBV6-5,CASSYDLQTNEQFF,TGTGCCAGCAGTTACGACCTGCAGACCAATGAGCAGTTCTTC
TRBD1,NA,TRBJ1-2,TRBV6-1,CASSTSPGQTHGYTF,TGTGCCAGCAGTACCTCTCCGGGACAGACACATGGCTACACCTTC
NA,NA,TRBJ2-7,TRBV28,CATVGVPYEQYF,TGTGCCACGGTTGGGGTCCCATACGAGCAGTACTTC
NA,NA,TRBJ1-2,TRBV7-8,CASSLRVGYGYTF,TGTGCCAGCAGCCTCAGGGTTGGCTATGGCTACACCTTC
NA,NA,TRBJ2-7,TRBV28,CASSLSPGVYEQYF,TGTGCCAGCAGTTTATCTCCCGGGGTCTACGAGCAGTACTTC
NA,NA,TRBJ2-4,TRBV30,CAWIGWGGAETKAKNIQYF,TGTGCCTGGATCGGGTGGGGGGGCGCTGAAACAAAGGCCAAAAACATTCAGTACTTC
NA,NA,TRBJ1-2,TRBV5-4,CASSSSNYYGYTF,TGTGCCAGCAGCTCCTCGAATTACTATGGCTACACCTTC
NA,NA,TRBJ1-1,TRBV19,CASCRAFMNTEAFF,TGTGCCAGTTGCCGCGCTTTCATGAACACTGAAGCTTTCTTT
NA,NA,TRBJ1-5,TRBV7-3,CASSPPGGLSNQPQHF,TGTGCCAGCAGCCCCCCTGGGGGCCTAAGCAATCAGCCCCAGCATTTT
NA,NA,TRBJ2-1,TRBV4-3,CASSQEGRVYNEQFF,TGCGCCAGCAGCCAAGAAGGACGGGTATACAATGAGCAGTTCTTC
NA,NA,TRBJ2-5,TRBV19,CASSIRVVGQETQYF,TGTGCCAGTAGTATTAGGGTCGTGGGACAAGAGACCCAGTACTTC
NA,NA,TRBJ2-1,TRBV11-2,CASSRARGGKQFF,TGTGCCAGCAGTCGGGCTCGTGGTGGAAAGCAGTTCTTC
NA,NA,TRBJ2-7,TRBV6-4,CASSDRQGRIYEQYF,TGTGCCAGCAGTGACCGTCAGGGGAGGATATACGAGCAGTACTTC
NA,NA,TRBJ2-7,TRBV28,CASSVGQSYEQYF,TGTGCCAGCAGTGTAGGACAGTCCTACGAGCAGTACTTC
NA,once,TRBJ2-2,TRBV7-3,CASSSRGGRNTGELFF,TGTGCCAGCAGCTCAAGGGGCGGGCGGAACACCGGGGAGCTGTTTTTT
NA,few,TRBJ2-7,TRBV11-2,CASSLEVQYF,TGTGCCAGCAGCTTAGAGGTGCAGTACTTC
NA,NA,TRBJ1-2,TRBV7-9,CASSLVQEGYTF,TGTGCCAGCAGCTTAGTACAGGAAGGCTACACCTTC
TRBD1,NA,TRBJ2-3,TRBV7-9,CASSQRQGAFLADTQYF,TGTGCCAGCAGCCAAAGACAGGGGGCGTTTTTAGCAGATACGCAGTATTTT
TRBD1,NA,TRBJ2-3,TRBV7-8,CASSKGQAPRTDTQYF,TGTGCCAGCAGCAAAGGACAGGCCCCGCGCACAGATACGCAGTATTTT
NA,NA,TRBJ2-5,TRBV30,CAWSVIRQETQYF,TGTGCCTGGAGTGTAATACGACAAGAGACCCAGTACTTC
NA,NA,TRBJ2-7,TRBV6-5,CASSGTGNSYEQYF,TGTGCCAGCAGTGGCACAGGGAACTCCTACGAGCAGTACTTC
TRBD2,NA,TRBJ2-7,TRBV5-1,CASSLVGGREDEQYF,TGCGCCAGCAGCTTGGTAGGCGGGAGAGAGGACGAGCAGTACTTC
TRBD2,NA,TRBJ2-3,TRBV5-1,CASNGLAGADTQYF,TGCGCCAGCAACGGACTAGCGGGAGCAGATACGCAGTATTTT
NA,NA,TRBJ2-4,TRBV5-4,CASSPGHQLAKNIQYF,TGTGCCAGCTCCCCGGGACACCAACTAGCCAAAAACATTCAGTACTTC
NA,NA,TRBJ2-2,TRBV19,CASSTLGFTGELFF,TGTGCCAGTAGTACATTAGGGTTCACCGGGGAGCTGTTTTTT
NA,NA,TRBJ1-6,TRBV2,CASSRSSYNSPLHF,TGTGCCAGCAGTCGAAGCTCCTATAATTCACCCCTCCACTTT
TRBD2,NA,TRBJ2-7,TRBV27,CASSFGGEGYEQYF,TGTGCCAGCAGTTTCGGGGGGGAAGGGTACGAGCAGTACTTC
TRBD1,few,TRBJ1-2,TRBV7-9,CASSTSNRGTGYTF,TGTGCCAGCAGTACATCCAACAGGGGGACCGGCTACACCTTC
NA,NA,TRBJ1-1,TRBV4-2,CASSQDLANTEAFF,TGTGCCAGCAGCCAAGATCTAGCGAACACTGAAGCTTTCTTT
NA,NA,TRBJ2-1,TRBV14,CASSQAGNEQFF,TGTGCCAGCAGCCAAGCGGGTAATGAGCAGTTCTTC
NA,NA,TRBJ2-1,TRBV9,CASSPFRDLYNEQFF,TGTGCCAGCAGTCCCTTCAGGGATCTCTACAATGAGCAGTTCTTC
TRBD1,NA,TRBJ1-1,TRBV19,CASSIPTGPPPKNTEAFF,TGTGCCAGTAGTATACCGACAGGGCCCCCCCCCAAGAACACTGAAGCTTTCTTT